The 19 T cell receptor beta chains listed next were all sequenced from one sample in a study of Graves' ophthalmopathy and Graves' hyperthyroidism. Amplified TCR beta CDR3 regions were obtained using RNA transcripts as template. Following a first-round RT-PCR that used HTBI primers, a second-round multiplex PCR was carried out. TCRdb reprocessed the multiplex PCR reads via MiXCR and lists one record per CDR3 protein. The table records 200,000 to 250,000 distinct CDR3 sequences, just under 30% of them present only once. What was sequenced was peripheral blood. These receptors all come from a man aged 45-65 years with Graves' ophthalmopathy.

This clonotype has ten or more counts. The chain uses TRBV19 and TRBJ1-1, with TRBD1 matching over 7 bases. The junction had 2 bases not matched to a gene; V was cut back by 4 bases and J by 3 bases. The germline V gene has CDR1 LNHDA and CDR2 SQIVND (reference sequence). The CDR3 runs 13 residues. The CDR3 DNA is TGTGCCAGTAGTAGACAGGGTTACACTGAAGCTTTCTTT. The encoded protein is CASSRQGYTEAFF.

This clonotype was observed many times. The J gene is TRBJ2-2, the V gene TRBV28; 8 bases match TRBD1. The CDR3 has 14 amino acids. Germline assignment: CDR1 MDHEN and CDR2 SYDVKM. With V trimmed by 7 bases and J by 13 bases, 14 bases remained unmatched. CDR3 loop: CASKASDRVRTLFF. The CDR3 DNA follows: TGTGCCAGCAAAGCGTCGGACAGGGTCAGAACGCTGTTTTTT.

This clonotype came up many times. The chain links TRBV19 to TRBJ1-1, with D possibly being TRBD1 (5 bases). There are 14 residues in the CDR3. CDR1 is LNHDA, CDR2 SQIVND, per germline (reference sequence). V was shortened by 5 bases and J by 1 base, with 11 bases between the two germline ends. This CDR3 is CASSAGTRNTEAFF. CDR3 sequence (DNA): TGTGCCAGTAGTGCCGGGACGAGGAACACTGAAGCTTTCTTT.

The CDR3 nucleotides are TGTGCCAGCAGTGACGGGACTAGCACCGGGGAGCTGTTTTTT. As protein: CASSDGTSTGELFF. The chain recombines TRBV6-4 with TRBJ2-2; 8 bases are shared with TRBD2. Germline V gives CDR1 MRHNA, CDR2 SNTAGT. This CDR3 contains 14 residues. V gave up 2 bases and J gave up 4 bases; unmatched junction bases: 0.

This clonotype was observed many times. The V and J genes are TRBV5-6 and TRBJ1-5; D is perhaps TRBD1 (6 bases). The germline V gene has CDR1 SGHDT and CDR2 YYEEEE. The CDR3 covers 18 residues. V was cut by 6 bases and J by 2 bases, with 24 bases left in between. This CDR3 is CASTLFVTGQDGNQPQHF. CDR3 sequence (DNA): TGTGCCAGCACCCTCTTCGTTACAGGGCAAGACGGCAATCAGCCCCAGCATTTT.

This clonotype was recorded many times. The J gene is TRBJ1-3, the V gene TRBV6-5; D is ambiguous. Trimming cost V 2 bases and J 3 bases, with 8 bases left between them. CDR3 length: 14 amino acids. Germline CDR1 and CDR2: MNHEY and SVGAGI. The chain's CDR3 is CASSYTGIGNTIYF. The CDR3 nucleotides are TGTGCCAGCAGTTACACCGGGATTGGAAACACCATATATTTT.

This clonotype was seen many times. This sequence joins TRBV28 and TRBJ1-5; D is ambiguous. Trimming left V 1 base short and J 0 bases short, with 7 bases between. This CDR3 is 15 amino acids long. CDR1 is MDHEN, CDR2 SYDVKM, per germline. Written as DNA, the CDR3 is TGTGCCAGCAGTTTATTATTCGATAGCAATCAGCCCCAGCATTTT. This encodes CASSLLFDSNQPQHF.

There are a few counts of this clonotype. The V and J genes are TRBV7-8 and TRBJ1-1; possible D gene TRBD1, 6 bases. The V gene lost 1 base and the J gene lost 4 bases, with 10 bases spanning the gap. The CDR3 sequence is 14 residues long. CDR1 SGHVS and CDR2 FQNEAQ come from the germline V gene. This CDR3 reads CASSLGTVGTEAFF. In DNA form, the CDR3 reads TGTGCCAGCAGCTTAGGGACAGTAGGCACTGAAGCTTTCTTT.

At least ten counts were recorded for this clonotype. This chain uses TRBV7-3 with TRBJ1-6; D is unresolved. CDR3 length: 17 amino acids. V gave up 8 bases and J gave up 0 bases, with 17 bases separating them. Germline V lookup: CDR1 SGHTA, CDR2 FQGTGA. CDR3 region: CASDRKRESSYNSPLHF. The CDR3 DNA reads as TGTGCCAGCGACCGTAAGCGAGAGAGCTCCTATAATTCACCCCTCCACTTT.

This clonotype was recorded at least ten times. CDR3 sequence reads: CASSVPGRAVEQYF. The CDR3, as DNA: TGTGCCAGCAGCGTTCCCGGGAGGGCCGTTGAGCAGTACTTC. The chain joins TRBV28 to TRBJ2-7, with 8 nucleotides matching TRBD2. Germline values: CDR1 MDHEN, CDR2 SYDVKM. The CDR3 loop spans 14 amino acids. The V and J ends lost 6 bases and 7 bases, in that order; junction bases with no gene match: 11.

This clonotype occurred many times. This chain links TRBV6-1 with TRBJ1-5; weak D call: TRBD1 (5 bases). Germline CDR1 is MNHNS and CDR2 is SASEGT. Trimming left V 0 bases short and J 1 base short, with 7 bases between. CDR3 length equals 15 residues. The CDR3 bases are TGTGCCAGCAGTGAAGCGGGGGGAAGCAATCAGCCCCAGCATTTT. Its protein is CASSEAGGSNQPQHF.

At least ten counts were recorded for this clonotype. The rearrangement joins TRBV20-1 to TRBJ1-5, with D maybe TRBD1 (5 bases). The CDR3 is made up of 13 amino acids. CDR1 is DFQATT and CDR2 is SNEGSKA in the germline V gene (reference sequence). V lost 5 bases to trimming and J lost 7 bases, with 15 bases between them. DNA of the CDR3: TGCAGTGCTGGGGGGAAGGGTTTCCAGCCCCAGCATTTT. This sequence encodes CSAGGKGFQPQHF.

This clonotype was seen a few times. CDR3 DNA sequence: TGTGCCAGCAGCCTCACTACAGGGGGCGCAACACCCCTCCACTTT. Translated: CASSLTTGGATPLHF. The chain employs TRBV7-2 and TRBJ1-6; 9 bases align to TRBD1. Germline CDR1 is SGHTA and CDR2 is FQGNSA. V was pared by 5 bases and J by 11 bases, with 10 bases of the junction left unmatched. The length of the CDR3 is 15 residues.

This clonotype showed up many times. CDR3 loop: CASSIDPGTLNGYTF. The DNA of the CDR3 is TGCGCCAGCAGCATCGACCCCGGGACACTTAATGGCTACACCTTC. The gene calls are TRBV5-1 and TRBJ1-2, with a tentative D call TRBD1 (6 bases). V lost 4 bases to trimming and J lost 6 bases, with 19 bases between them. CDR1 is SGHRS and CDR2 is YFSETQ in the germline V gene. The CDR3 is 15 amino acids.

The rearrangement uses TRBV12-3 or TRBV12-4 and TRBJ2-5, with TRBD2 identical over 8 bases. This CDR3 comprises 15 residues. V dropped 6 bases and J dropped 2; count of bases not matched to a gene: 8. The CDR3, as DNA: TGTGCCAGCAGGAGCGGGAGTGGATATCAAGAGACCCAGTACTTC. Its translation: CASRSGSGYQETQYF.

V and J are TRBV9 and TRBJ2-7, with D perhaps TRBD2 (6 bases). This CDR3 comprises 16 residues. Germline V gene data show CDR1 as SGDLS and CDR2 as YYNGEE. Trimming took 4 bases from V and 5 from J, leaving 22 bases between them. CDR3 in amino acids: CASSPGGGRLPDEQYF. For the CDR3, the DNA is TGTGCCAGCAGCCCCGGGGGAGGACGCCTCCCCGACGAGCAGTACTTC.

Ten or more counts support this clonotype. J is TRBJ2-7 and V is TRBV12-3 or TRBV12-4, with 7 bases matching TRBD2. CDR3 size: 14 residues. V gave up 3 bases and J gave up 2 bases; unmatched junction bases: 4. CDR3 in DNA: TGTGCCAGCAGTTTGCGGACTAGGGCCTACGAGCAGTACTTC. This codes for CASSLRTRAYEQYF.

V is TRBV4-3 and J is TRBJ2-6; 7 bases line up with TRBD1. Germline CDR1 and CDR2: LGHNA and YSLEER. The CDR3 sequence is 16 residues long. V trimming: 0 bases; J trimming: 2 bases; junction bases outside the gene matches: 1. CDR3 sequence reads: CASSQDQGAGANVLTF. The DNA for the CDR3 is TGCGCCAGCAGCCAAGATCAGGGGGCTGGGGCCAACGTCCTGACTTTC.

In this sample, this clonotype turned up many times. The chain combines TRBV2 with TRBJ2-7; weak D call: TRBD2 (6 bases). The CDR3 is 13 residues long. Trimming stripped 7 bases from V and 7 bases from J, with 17 bases between. Germline-derived CDR1 and CDR2 are SNHLY and FYNNEI. Written as DNA, the CDR3 is TGTGCCAGCACGGAGGTGGGACTCCGAGAGCAGTACTTC. Residues: CASTEVGLREQYF.